This TCR beta chain came from a study of Ad26.COV2.S vaccination and SARS-CoV-2 variants. Study-level results: TCR breadth and depth estimates may have understated total T cell responses.

After removal of 5 bases from V and 3 bases from J, the junction contained 7 bases not matched to a gene. The CDR3 runs 14 residues. Germline CDR1 SEHNR, CDR2 FQNEAQ (reference sequence). Here immunoSEQ multiplex PCR was the method, and the copy in TCRdb shows in-frame clones only, minus some. The data show approximately 350,000 clones, roughly 87% seen once. Indicated treatment: around 19 received Ad26.COV2.S at low or high dose, single or two shots; about five received placebo; per-sample allocation not given. Each sample was drawn 63 days after the first injection (of vaccine or placebo). To note about this clone: Its antigen is as yet unknown.

This receptor was obtained from a person between 18 and 60 years old who received the Ad26.COV2.S COVID-19 vaccine or a placebo. The V and J genes are TRBV7-9 and TRBJ2-7; 7 bases match TRBD2. This specimen was peripheral blood, taken in a trial of Ad26.COV2.S vaccine versus placebo. The CDR3 sequence is CASSPPGLSYEQYF. The CDR3 bases are TGTGCCAGCAGCCCACCGGGACTAAGCTACGAGCAGTACTTC.